These T cell receptor beta chains were read from a single sample in a study of beta chain features in type 1 diabetes. Method: immunoSEQ multiplex PCR; TCRdb's copy keeps in-frame clones and lacks some. The repertoire holds about 150,000 clones, with 8.1% as singletons. Material for sequencing was central memory CD4+ T cells from blood. These TCRs come from a man between 18 and 35 years old in good health. Both conserved end residues are part of each CDR3. The D gene is left open where the match is weak. Clone size is shown for a subset of rows, as once, few, many or a class of expanded clone.

>TRBJ2-1|TRBV5-1|many|.
CASSLDQGNEQFF
TGCGCCAGCAGCTTGGACCAGGGAAATGAGCAGTTCTTC
>TRBJ2-5|TRBV7-3|few|TRBD1
CASSLGDRAQETQYF
TGTGCCAGCAGCTTAGGGGACAGGGCCCAAGAGACCCAGTACTTC
>TRBJ2-7|TRBV10-3|many|.
CAISEVRYEQYF
TGTGCCATCAGTGAGGTTCGGTACGAGCAGTACTTC
>TRBJ1-1|TRBV4-1|.|.
CASSQFSGVDAEAFF
TGCGCCAGCAGCCAGTTTTCGGGGGTGGATGCTGAAGCTTTCTTT
>TRBJ2-3|TRBV2|few|.
CASSEGGTDTQYF
TGTGCCAGCAGTGAAGGCGGCACAGATACGCAGTATTTT
>TRBJ1-1|TRBV5-1|.|TRBD1
CASSLAEGGGTEAFF
TGCGCCAGCAGCTTGGCAGAAGGGGGCGGCACTGAAGCTTTCTTT
>TRBJ1-6|TRBV10-2|.|.
CASREQGRDSPLHF
TGCGCCAGCAGGGAACAGGGACGGGATTCACCCCTCCACTTT
>TRBJ1-1|TRBV7-3|.|TRBD1
CASSLRDRESEAFF
TGTGCCAGCAGCCTCCGGGACAGGGAGTCTGAAGCTTTCTTT
>TRBJ2-7|TRBV4-3|.|.
CASSQDVRAEQYF
TGCGCCAGCAGCCAAGACGTCAGGGCCGAGCAGTACTTC
>TRBJ2-2|TRBV4-3|.|TRBD2
CASSPHGPSGTNTGELFF
TGCGCCAGCAGCCCCCACGGGCCTAGCGGGACCAACACCGGGGAGCTGTTTTTT
>TRBJ1-6|TRBV4-2|.|.
CASSSEAKNSPLHF
TGTGCCAGCAGCTCAGAGGCGAAAAATTCACCCCTCCACTTT